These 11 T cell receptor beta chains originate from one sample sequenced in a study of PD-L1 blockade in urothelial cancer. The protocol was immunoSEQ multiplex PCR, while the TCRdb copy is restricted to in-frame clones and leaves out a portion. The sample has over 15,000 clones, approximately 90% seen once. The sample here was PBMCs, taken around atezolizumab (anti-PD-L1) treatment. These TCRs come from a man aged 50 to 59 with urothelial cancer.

The CDR3: CASSLRRQALSGNTIYF. In DNA, the CDR3 is TGTGCCAGCAGCTTAAGAAGACAGGCACTCTCTGGAAACACCATATATTTT. This chain links TRBV11-2 with TRBJ1-3, with TRBD1 as a possible D gene (6 bases). CDR1 SGHAT and CDR2 FQNNGV come from the germline V gene. The CDR3 extends over 17 amino acids. V was clipped by 2 bases and J by 0 bases, with 14 bases between them.

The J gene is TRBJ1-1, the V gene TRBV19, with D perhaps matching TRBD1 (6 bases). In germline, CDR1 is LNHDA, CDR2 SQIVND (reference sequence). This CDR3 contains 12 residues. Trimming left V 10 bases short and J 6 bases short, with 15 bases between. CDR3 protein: CATSQGQAEAFF. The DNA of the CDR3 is TGTGCCACTAGCCAGGGGCAGGCTGAAGCTTTCTTT.

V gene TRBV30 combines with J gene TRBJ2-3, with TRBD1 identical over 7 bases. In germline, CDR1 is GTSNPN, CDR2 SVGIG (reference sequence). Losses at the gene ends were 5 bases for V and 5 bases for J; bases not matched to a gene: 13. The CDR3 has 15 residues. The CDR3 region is CAWEDVKTGIDTQYF. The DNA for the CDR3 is TGTGCCTGGGAAGACGTGAAGACAGGGATAGATACGCAGTATTTT.

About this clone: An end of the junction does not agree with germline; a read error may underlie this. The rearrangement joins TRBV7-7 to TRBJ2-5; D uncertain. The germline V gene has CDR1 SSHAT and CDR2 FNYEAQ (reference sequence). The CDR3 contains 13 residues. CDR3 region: CASSFFAGETQYF. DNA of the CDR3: TGTGCTAGCAGCTTTTTTGCCGGGGAGACCCAGTACTTC.

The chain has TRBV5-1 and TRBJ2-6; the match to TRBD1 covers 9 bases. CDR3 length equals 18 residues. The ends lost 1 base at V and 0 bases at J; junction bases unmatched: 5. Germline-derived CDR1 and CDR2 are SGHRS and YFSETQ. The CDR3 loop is CASSLRQGGPSGANVLTF. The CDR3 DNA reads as TGCGCCAGCAGCTTGAGACAGGGGGGACCCTCTGGGGCCAACGTCCTGACTTTC.

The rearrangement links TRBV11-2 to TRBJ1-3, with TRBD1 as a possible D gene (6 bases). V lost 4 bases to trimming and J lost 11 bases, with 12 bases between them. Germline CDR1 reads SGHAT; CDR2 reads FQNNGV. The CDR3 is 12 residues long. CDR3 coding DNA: TGTGCCAGCAGCTCGACAGGAGGACCCATATATTTT. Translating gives CASSSTGGPIYF.

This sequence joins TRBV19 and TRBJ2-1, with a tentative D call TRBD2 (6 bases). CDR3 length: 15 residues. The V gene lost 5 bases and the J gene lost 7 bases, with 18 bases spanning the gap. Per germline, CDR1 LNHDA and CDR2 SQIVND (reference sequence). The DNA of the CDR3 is TGTGCCAGTAGTCCCAACTCCGGGCGGGGAAATGAGCAGTTCTTC. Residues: CASSPNSGRGNEQFF.

Here the CDR3 reads CARRRVAGGYGEQFF. DNA for the CDR3: TGTGCCCGCCGAAGGGTAGCGGGGGGGTACGGTGAGCAGTTCTTC. This chain connects TRBV2 to TRBJ2-1; 11 nucleotides agree with TRBD2. Germline CDR1 and CDR2: SNHLY and FYNNEI. Trimming took 11 bases from V and 9 from J; bases not matched to a gene: 15. The CDR3 runs 15 residues.

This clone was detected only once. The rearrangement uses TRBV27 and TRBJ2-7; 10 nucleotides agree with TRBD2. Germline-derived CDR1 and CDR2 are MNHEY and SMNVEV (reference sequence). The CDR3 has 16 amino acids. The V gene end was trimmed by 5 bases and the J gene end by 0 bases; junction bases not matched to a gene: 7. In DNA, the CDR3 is TGTGCCAGCAGTCGACGGCTAGCGGGGGCCTCCTACGAGCAGTACTTC. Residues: CASSRRLAGASYEQYF.

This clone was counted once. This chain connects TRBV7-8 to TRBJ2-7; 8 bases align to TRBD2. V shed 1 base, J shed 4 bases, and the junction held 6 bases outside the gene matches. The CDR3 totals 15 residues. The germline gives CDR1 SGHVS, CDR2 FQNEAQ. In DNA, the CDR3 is TGTGCCAGCAGCTTAGGTGGGACTAGGATATACGAGCAGTACTTC. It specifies CASSLGGTRIYEQYF.

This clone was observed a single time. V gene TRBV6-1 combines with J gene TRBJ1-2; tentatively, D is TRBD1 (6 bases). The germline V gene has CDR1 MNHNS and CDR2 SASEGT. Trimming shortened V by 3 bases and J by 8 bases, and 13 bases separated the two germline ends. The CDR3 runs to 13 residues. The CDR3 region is CASSDTGPGGYTF. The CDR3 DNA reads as TGTGCCAGCAGTGACACAGGGCCGGGGGGCTACACCTTC.